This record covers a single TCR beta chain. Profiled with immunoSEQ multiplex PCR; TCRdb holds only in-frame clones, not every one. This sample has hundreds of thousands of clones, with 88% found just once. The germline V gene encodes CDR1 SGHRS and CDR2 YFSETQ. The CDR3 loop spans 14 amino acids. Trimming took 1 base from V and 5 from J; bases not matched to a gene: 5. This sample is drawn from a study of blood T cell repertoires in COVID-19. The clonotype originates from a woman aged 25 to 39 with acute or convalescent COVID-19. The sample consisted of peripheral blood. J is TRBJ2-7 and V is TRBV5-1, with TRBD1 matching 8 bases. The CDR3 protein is CASSLYRGWDEQYF. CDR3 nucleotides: TGCGCCAGCAGCTTGTACAGGGGGTGGGACGAGCAGTACTTC.